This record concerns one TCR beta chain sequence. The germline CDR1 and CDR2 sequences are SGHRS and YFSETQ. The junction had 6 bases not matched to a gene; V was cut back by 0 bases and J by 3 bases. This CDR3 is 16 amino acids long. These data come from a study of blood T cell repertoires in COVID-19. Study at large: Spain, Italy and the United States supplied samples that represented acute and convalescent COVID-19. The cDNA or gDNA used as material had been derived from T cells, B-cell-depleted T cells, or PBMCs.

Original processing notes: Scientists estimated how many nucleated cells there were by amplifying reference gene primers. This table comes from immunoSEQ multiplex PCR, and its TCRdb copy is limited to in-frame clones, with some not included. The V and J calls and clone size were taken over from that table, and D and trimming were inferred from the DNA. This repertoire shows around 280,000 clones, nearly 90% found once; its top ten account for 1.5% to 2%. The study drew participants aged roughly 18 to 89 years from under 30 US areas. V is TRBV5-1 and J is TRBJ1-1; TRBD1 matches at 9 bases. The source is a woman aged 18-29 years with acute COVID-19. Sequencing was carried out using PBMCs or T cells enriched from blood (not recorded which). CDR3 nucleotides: TGCGCCAGCAGCTTGGGACCGGGACAGGGAGACACTGAAGCTTTCTTT. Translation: CASSLGPGQGDTEAFF.